The present T cell receptor beta chain was sequenced within a study of blood T cell repertoires in COVID-19. Those enrolled in Seattle joined during active infection and were followed longitudinally afterward. Germline CDR1 reads LGHNA; CDR2 reads YSLEER. Trimming stripped 0 bases from V and 9 bases from J, with 9 bases between. There are 13 residues in the CDR3. How the authors handled the data: Estimation of nucleated cell counts was performed using reference gene primer amplification. Here immunoSEQ multiplex PCR was the method, and the copy in TCRdb shows in-frame clones only, minus some. V and J calls and clone size come straight from that table; D and trimming were deduced from the DNA. The table records about 80,000 clones, around 82% of them present only once. This clone was observed a single time.

This chain uses TRBV4-3 with TRBJ2-1, with D uncertain. This TCR was recovered from a man aged 60 to 69 with COVID-19, enrolled during active disease. Material for sequencing was peripheral blood. In DNA, the CDR3 is TGCGCCAGCAGCCAAGAAGCAGGTGGTGAGCAGTTCTTC. Its protein product is CASSQEAGGEQFF.